This passage covers 10 T cell receptor beta chains from one sample sequenced in a study of Ad26.COV2.S vaccination and SARS-CoV-2 variants. The treatment: some 20 received Ad26.COV2.S at low or high dose, single or two shots; about 5 received placebo; per-sample allocation not given. The investigators took samples on day 63 after the first vaccine or placebo injection. Only in-frame clones appear in the TCRdb table, and some are missing; sequencing was by immunoSEQ multiplex PCR. Counted here are roughly 420,000 clones, roughly 90% occurring once; the ten biggest clones make up less than 4.5%. The material sequenced was peripheral blood, taken in a trial of Ad26.COV2.S vaccine versus placebo. These receptors all stem from a person aged 18 to 65 who received the Ad26.COV2.S COVID-19 vaccine or a placebo.

The chain links TRBV4-1 to TRBJ1-3; perhaps TRBD1 as D (6 bases). CDR3 length equals 16 residues. Trimming removed 3 bases at V and 6 bases at J, with 18 bases between. CDR1 is MGHRA, CDR2 YSYEKL, per germline. CDR3 residues: CASSHLPMDRLNTIYF. In DNA form, the CDR3 reads TGCGCCAGCAGCCATCTCCCAATGGACAGATTAAACACCATATATTTT.

V is TRBV6-6 and J is TRBJ2-3; D gene uncertain. V shed 6 bases and J shed 5 bases, with 18 bases lying between them. The CDR3 contains 15 residues. Germline CDR1 reads MNHNY; CDR2 reads SVGAGI (reference sequence). The CDR3 coding sequence is TGTGCCAGCAGCTATACTCCGGGTCGAGGAGATACGCAGTATTTT. It is translated as CASSYTPGRGDTQYF.

The chain employs TRBV28 and TRBJ1-4; D possibly corresponds to TRBD1 (6 bases). Germline V lookup: CDR1 MDHEN, CDR2 SYDVKM. The CDR3 runs to 16 residues. V shed 5 bases and J shed 3 bases, with 16 bases lying between them. CDR3 protein: CASSPIGGTANEKLFF. In DNA, the CDR3 is TGTGCCAGCAGTCCCATAGGGGGAACGGCTAATGAAAAACTGTTTTTT.

The chain links TRBV7-6 to TRBJ2-3, with 10 bases that match TRBD1. This CDR3 spans 15 amino acids. The germline CDR1 and CDR2 sequences are SGHVS and FNYEAQ. V lost 4 bases and J lost 3; bases outside the gene matches: 4. The CDR3 bases are TGTGCCAGCAGCTCAAGACAGGGGGCGACAGATACGCAGTATTTT. Encoded protein: CASSSRQGATDTQYF.

The chain uses TRBV30 and TRBJ2-7, with TRBD1 identical over 8 bases. CDR3 length: 13 residues. Germline-derived CDR1 and CDR2 are GTSNPN and SVGIG (reference sequence). Trimming removed 7 bases from V and 2 bases from J; junction bases left unmatched: 7. The CDR3 sequence is CASEGQATYEQYF. The CDR3 bases are TGTGCCTCGGAGGGACAGGCCACCTACGAGCAGTACTTC.

The chain links TRBV24-1 to TRBJ2-7; TRBD2 might be the D (6 bases). V lost 6 bases and J lost 5, with 13 bases in between. The CDR3 has 13 residues. The germline V gene encodes CDR1 KGHDR and CDR2 SFDVKD. The CDR3 sequence is CATSRGNRDEQYF. CDR3 coding DNA: TGTGCCACCAGTCGGGGGAACCGGGACGAGCAGTACTTC.

The chain links TRBV27 to TRBJ2-7; D may match TRBD1 or TRBD2 (6 bases each). Germline CDR1 is MNHEY and CDR2 is SMNVEV (reference sequence). Trimming left V 5 bases short and J 5 bases short, with 19 bases between. This CDR3 is 15 amino acids long. Here the CDR3 DNA reads TGTGCCAGCAGTCCAGCCTCGTTAGGGGGGCACGAGCAGTACTTC. It codes for CASSPASLGGHEQYF.

The chain employs TRBV15 and TRBJ2-2; D call uncertain. Germline V CDR1 and CDR2: LNHNV, YYDKDF (reference sequence). The CDR3 contains 16 residues. Trimming shortened V by 4 bases and J by 2 bases, and 14 bases separated the two germline ends. This CDR3 is CATSIPGRANTGELFF. The DNA of the CDR3 is TGTGCCACCAGCATCCCTGGAAGGGCCAACACCGGGGAGCTGTTTTTT.

This chain uses TRBV4-3 with TRBJ1-2; 7 bases fit TRBD1. The trim removed 0 bases at V and 7 bases at J, leaving 17 bases unmatched. The CDR3 covers 18 residues. Germline assignment: CDR1 LGHNA and CDR2 YSLEER. This CDR3 reads CASSQDLTIDREGGGYTF. The CDR3 DNA reads TGCGCCAGCAGCCAAGATCTCACAATAGACAGGGAAGGGGGTGGCTACACCTTC.

The chain is built from TRBV7-9 and TRBJ1-6; TRBD1 aligns across 7 bases. This CDR3 has 15 amino acids. Germline V gene sequence: CDR1 SEHNR, CDR2 FQNEAQ (reference sequence). The trim removed 6 bases at V and 7 bases at J, leaving 9 bases unmatched. The CDR3 DNA reads as TGTGCCAGCAGGAAAACAGGGGAGGACAATTCACCCCTCCACTTT. Its translation is CASRKTGEDNSPLHF.